One T cell receptor (beta chain) is described in this entry. The data are from a study of blood T cell repertoires in COVID-19. Study details: In each case, the material was cDNA or gDNA derived from T cells, B-cell-depleted T cells, or PBMCs.

The CDR3 consists of 19 residues. Assay: immunoSEQ multiplex PCR; the TCRdb copy retains only in-frame clones and omits some. The table has about 430,000 clones, around 91% seen once. Sequenced sample: PBMCs or T cells enriched from blood (not recorded which). The V and J genes are TRBV21-1 and TRBJ1-1; the table calls TRBD1, which could not be checked here. TRBV21-1 is marked as a pseudogene. This receptor was taken from a man in his thirties or forties who had recovered from COVID-19. The CDR3 DNA reads TGTGCCAGCAGCAAACCTTGTTGCGGGACAGGGGAAGCGAACACTGAAGCTTTCTTT. Its protein product is CASSKPCCGTGEANTEAFF.